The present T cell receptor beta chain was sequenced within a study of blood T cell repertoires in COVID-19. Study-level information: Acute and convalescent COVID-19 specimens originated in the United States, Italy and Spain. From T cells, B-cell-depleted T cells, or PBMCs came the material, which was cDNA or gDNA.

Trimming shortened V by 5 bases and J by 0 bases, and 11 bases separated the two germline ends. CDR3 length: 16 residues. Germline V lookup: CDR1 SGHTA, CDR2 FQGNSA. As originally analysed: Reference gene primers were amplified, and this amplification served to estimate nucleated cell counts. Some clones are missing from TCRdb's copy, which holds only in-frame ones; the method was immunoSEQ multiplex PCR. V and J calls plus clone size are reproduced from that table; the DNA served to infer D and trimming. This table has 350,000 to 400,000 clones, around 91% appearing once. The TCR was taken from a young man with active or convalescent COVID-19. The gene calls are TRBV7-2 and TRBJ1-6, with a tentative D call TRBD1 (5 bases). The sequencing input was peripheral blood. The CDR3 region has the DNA TGTGCCAGCAGCCCCTCGACAGACTCCTATAATTCACCCCTCCACTTT. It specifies CASSPSTDSYNSPLHF.